The rows below give T cell receptor beta chains drawn from one sample of a study of blood T cells in healthy people across ages. TCRdb reanalysed the 5' RACE reads using MiXCR and keeps one entry per CDR3 protein. The table has over 700,000 distinct CDR3 sequences, approximately 53% seen once. The sequencing sample was made of blood. All receptors come from a man at least 80 years old in good health. CDR3s include the opening cysteine and the closing phenylalanine or tryptophan. The D gene is left open where the match is weak. Only some rows state a clone size, as once, few, many or a class for expanded clones.

V: TRBV6-1
D: .
size: many
J: TRBJ2-7
length: 13
CDR3: CASSRDGTYEQYF
DNA: TGTGCCAGCAGCCGGGACGGAACCTACGAGCAGTACTTC

V: TRBV6-5
D: TRBD1
size: .
J: TRBJ1-1
length: 13
CDR3: CASRENRGRRAFF
DNA: TGTGCCAGCAGGGAGAACAGGGGGCGGCGAGCTTTCTTT

V: TRBV5-1
D: .
size: few
J: TRBJ1-2
length: 14
CDR3: CASSLGQDFYGYTF
DNA: TGCGCCAGCAGCTTGGGACAGGATTTTTATGGCTACACCTTC

V: TRBV20-1
D: TRBD1
size: .
J: TRBJ1-6
length: 18
CDR3: CSADPGQGQLGYNSPLHF
DNA: TGCAGTGCGGATCCGGGACAGGGCCAGCTCGGATATAATTCACCCCTCCACTTT

V: TRBV6-4
D: .
size: .
J: TRBJ1-5
length: 21
CDR3: CASSDHPQGWWELYSNQPQHF
DNA: TGTGCCAGCAGTGACCATCCCCAGGGGTGGTGGGAGCTATATAGCAATCAGCCCCAGCATTTT

V: TRBV20-1
D: .
size: .
J: TRBJ2-3
length: 15
CDR3: CGARDRGASTDTQYF
DNA: TGCGGTGCTAGAGATCGCGGGGCCAGCACAGATACGCAGTATTTT

V: TRBV20-1
D: .
size: .
J: TRBJ2-1
length: 14
CDR3: CSAPGQPSYNEQFF
DNA: TGCAGTGCTCCCGGACAGCCCTCCTACAATGAGCAGTTCTTC

V: TRBV24-1
D: TRBD1
size: .
J: TRBJ1-2
length: 15
CDR3: CATSDPGQGHYGYTF
DNA: TGTGCCACCAGTGACCCCGGACAGGGGCACTATGGCTACACCTTC

V: TRBV27
D: TRBD1
size: few
J: TRBJ2-7
length: 15
CDR3: CASSSRTGASYEQYF
DNA: TGTGCCAGCAGTTCCCGGACAGGGGCCTCCTACGAGCAGTACTTC

V: TRBV27
D: .
size: .
J: TRBJ1-4
length: 14
CDR3: CASSLPGHGEKLFF
DNA: TGTGCCAGCAGTCTCCCGGGACATGGTGAAAAACTGTTTTTT

V: TRBV20-1
D: .
size: .
J: TRBJ1-2
length: 13
CDR3: CSARGGGGLGYTF
DNA: TGCAGTGCTAGAGGAGGAGGGGGGTTGGGCTACACCTTC

V: TRBV7-8
D: .
size: .
J: TRBJ1-5
length: 14
CDR3: CASSVGPVAQPQHF
DNA: TGTGCCAGCAGCGTCGGACCGGTAGCGCAGCCCCAGCATTTT

V: TRBV7-2
D: .
size: .
J: TRBJ1-2
length: 15
CDR3: CASSLARRSIYGYTF
DNA: TGTGCCAGCAGCTTAGCGCGTAGGTCCATCTATGGCTACACCTTC

V: TRBV7-9
D: .
size: .
J: TRBJ2-2
length: 15
CDR3: CASSPPGLGDGELFF
DNA: TGTGCCAGCAGCCCCCCAGGCCTTGGCGACGGGGAGCTGTTTTTT

V: TRBV5-1
D: TRBD2
size: .
J: TRBJ2-1
length: 15
CDR3: CASSRRLAGDNEQFF
DNA: TGCGCCAGCAGCCGCCGACTAGCGGGAGACAATGAGCAGTTCTTC

V: TRBV9
D: .
size: .
J: TRBJ1-2
length: 16
CDR3: CASSVDPRGKRDGYTF
DNA: TGTGCCAGCAGCGTAGACCCTCGGGGGAAGAGAGATGGCTACACCTTC

V: TRBV12-3/TRBV12-4
D: .
size: .
J: TRBJ1-2
length: 13
CDR3: CASSPRMFKGYTF
DNA: TGTGCCAGCAGTCCGCGGATGTTCAAGGGCTACACCTTC

V: TRBV12-3/TRBV12-4
D: .
size: .
J: TRBJ2-5
length: 16
CDR3: CASSPFGGLSGDEQYF
DNA: TGTGCCAGCAGTCCGTTCGGGGGCCTCTCTGGCGATGAGCAGTACTTC

V: TRBV20-1
D: TRBD2
size: .
J: TRBJ2-1
length: 13
CDR3: CSARGGSGGEQFF
DNA: TGCAGTGCTAGGGGCGGGAGCGGTGGTGAGCAGTTCTTC

V: TRBV29-1
D: TRBD1
size: .
J: TRBJ1-2
length: 14
CDR3: CSASTAGTGDGYTF
DNA: TGCAGCGCAAGTACAGCGGGGACAGGGGACGGCTACACCTTC

V: TRBV12-3/TRBV12-4
D: TRBD1
size: .
J: TRBJ1-2
length: 13
CDR3: CASSAGTGEGYTF
DNA: TGTGCCAGCAGCGCCGGGACAGGGGAAGGCTACACCTTC

V: TRBV7-2
D: TRBD2
size: .
J: TRBJ2-1
length: 15
CDR3: CASSLVSGIENEQFF
DNA: TGTGCCAGCAGCTTAGTTAGCGGGATCGAAAATGAGCAGTTCTTC

V: TRBV9
D: TRBD2
size: .
J: TRBJ2-7
length: 14
CDR3: CASSEGLTQTEQYF
DNA: TGTGCCAGCAGCGAGGGACTAACCCAAACCGAGCAGTACTTC

V: TRBV9
D: .
size: few
J: TRBJ2-6
length: 18
CDR3: CASSVVPGFVLGANVLTF
DNA: TGTGCCAGCAGCGTAGTCCCGGGCTTCGTTTTGGGGGCCAACGTCCTGACTTTC

V: TRBV20-1
D: TRBD2
size: .
J: TRBJ2-4
length: 13
CDR3: CSARAGDLSIQYF
DNA: TGCAGTGCGAGAGCGGGGGACCTGTCCATTCAGTACTTC

V: TRBV9
D: .
size: .
J: TRBJ2-7
length: 17
CDR3: CASSPKAPAPNGYEQYF
DNA: TGTGCCAGCAGCCCAAAGGCCCCAGCACCGAACGGTTACGAGCAGTACTTC

V: TRBV7-8
D: .
size: .
J: TRBJ2-7
length: 13
CDR3: CASGLGARNEQYF
DNA: TGTGCCAGCGGCTTGGGGGCTCGCAATGAGCAGTACTTC

V: TRBV6-1
D: .
size: .
J: TRBJ2-1
length: 16
CDR3: CASSRDGGKVSNEQFF
DNA: TGTGCCAGCAGTAGAGACGGCGGTAAAGTCTCCAATGAGCAGTTCTTC

V: TRBV12-3/TRBV12-4
D: .
size: few
J: TRBJ2-5
length: 11
CDR3: CASSERDPQYF
DNA: TGTGCCAGCAGCGAACGGGATCCCCAGTACTTC

V: TRBV11-2
D: .
size: .
J: TRBJ2-1
length: 15
CDR3: CASSPLRTLNNEQFF
DNA: TGTGCCAGCAGCCCATTACGGACCCTTAACAATGAGCAGTTCTTC

V: TRBV7-9
D: .
size: .
J: TRBJ2-7
length: 15
CDR3: CASSPWTGPLYEQYF
DNA: TGTGCCAGCAGCCCGTGGACTGGTCCCCTCTACGAGCAGTACTTC

V: TRBV7-9
D: .
size: few
J: TRBJ1-4
length: 13
CDR3: CASSLGAREKLFF
DNA: TGTGCCAGCAGCTTAGGAGCCCGTGAAAAACTGTTTTTT

V: TRBV28
D: .
size: .
J: TRBJ2-1
length: 16
CDR3: CASSPRAAYPYNEQFF
DNA: TGTGCCAGTAGTCCTCGCGCGGCGTACCCCTACAATGAGCAGTTCTTC

V: TRBV7-9
D: .
size: .
J: TRBJ2-4
length: 13
CDR3: CASLDLAKNIQYF
DNA: TGTGCCAGCCTCGATCTAGCCAAAAACATTCAGTACTTC

V: TRBV29-1
D: .
size: few
J: TRBJ2-7
length: 12
CDR3: CSVHQDGYEQYF
DNA: TGCAGCGTCCATCAGGACGGATACGAGCAGTACTTC

V: TRBV19
D: TRBD1
size: .
J: TRBJ2-1
length: 14
CDR3: CASSIALQGRIQFF
DNA: TGTGCCAGTAGTATAGCCCTACAGGGGCGTATCCAGTTCTTC